This is a list of T cell receptor beta chains from one sample in a study of OX40 agonist ivuxolimab in advanced cancers. Only in-frame clones appear in the TCRdb table, and some are missing; sequencing was by immunoSEQ multiplex PCR. The sample lists over 55,000 clones; approximately 90% were seen once. Sequenced here: CD4+ or CD8+ T cells sorted from blood, sampled in a trial of the OX40 agonist ivuxolimab. These receptors were obtained from an adult with an advanced solid tumor such as melanoma, head and neck, liver or kidney cancer. CDR3s include the opening cysteine and the closing phenylalanine or tryptophan. Fields, in order: D gene, J gene, V gene, CDR3 DNA, CDR3 protein. D genes are given only for firm matches.

D gene: NA
J gene: TRBJ2-5
V gene: TRBV28
CDR3 DNA: TGTGCCAGCAACTCCGACAGATTCGTGGAGACCCAGTACTTC
CDR3 protein: CASNSDRFVETQYF

D gene: TRBD1
J gene: TRBJ2-7
V gene: TRBV5-6
CDR3 DNA: TGTGCCAGCAGCTTGATCCAGGGGGCCCACGAGCAGTACTTC
CDR3 protein: CASSLIQGAHEQYF

D gene: NA
J gene: TRBJ2-7
V gene: TRBV2
CDR3 DNA: TGTGCCAGCAGTACTGACAGCTACGAGCAGTACTTC
CDR3 protein: CASSTDSYEQYF

D gene: NA
J gene: TRBJ2-7
V gene: TRBV4-2
CDR3 DNA: TGTGCCAGCAGCCAAGAGGGCTACGAGCAGTACTTC
CDR3 protein: CASSQEGYEQYF

D gene: TRBD2
J gene: TRBJ2-1
V gene: TRBV5-1
CDR3 DNA: TGCGCCAGCAGCCGGGGGACTAGCGGGATCGATGAGCAGTTCTTC
CDR3 protein: CASSRGTSGIDEQFF

D gene: TRBD2
J gene: TRBJ2-5
V gene: TRBV7-9
CDR3 DNA: TGTGCCAGCAGCATCAGACTAGCGGGAGGGAAGGGGACCCAGTACTTC
CDR3 protein: CASSIRLAGGKGTQYF

D gene: NA
J gene: TRBJ2-7
V gene: TRBV6-5
CDR3 DNA: TGTGCCAGCAGTTACGGGGAGAACACCTACGAGCAGTACTTC
CDR3 protein: CASSYGENTYEQYF

D gene: NA
J gene: TRBJ2-7
V gene: TRBV4-1
CDR3 DNA: TGCGCCAGCGGTCGGTCGGTTAACTCCTACGAGCAGTACTTC
CDR3 protein: CASGRSVNSYEQYF

D gene: NA
J gene: TRBJ1-5
V gene: TRBV28
CDR3 DNA: TGTGCCAGCAGTTTAAACAGGGAGACCAATCAGCCCCAGCATTTT
CDR3 protein: CASSLNRETNQPQHF

D gene: NA
J gene: TRBJ2-1
V gene: TRBV29-1
CDR3 DNA: TGCAGCGCAGCCGTCCCCCAACCCCCTTACAATGAGCAGTTCTTC
CDR3 protein: CSAAVPQPPYNEQFF

D gene: TRBD2
J gene: TRBJ2-2
V gene: TRBV5-1
CDR3 DNA: TGCGCCAGCAGCTTCTGGACTAGCGGAGAAAGCACCGGGGAGCTGTTTTTT
CDR3 protein: CASSFWTSGESTGELFF

D gene: NA
J gene: TRBJ2-3
V gene: TRBV5-6
CDR3 DNA: TGTGCCAGCAGCTTTAGGAGGGATCAAGATACGCAGTATTTT
CDR3 protein: CASSFRRDQDTQYF

D gene: NA
J gene: TRBJ2-5
V gene: TRBV11-2
CDR3 DNA: TGTGCCAGCAGAAGACAGCAAGAGACCCAGTACTTC
CDR3 protein: CASRRQQETQYF

D gene: TRBD1
J gene: TRBJ2-1
V gene: TRBV13
CDR3 DNA: TGTGCCAGCAGCCTGGGACAGGGGGGAAATGAGCAGTTCTTC
CDR3 protein: CASSLGQGGNEQFF

D gene: TRBD1
J gene: TRBJ1-5
V gene: TRBV4-3
CDR3 DNA: TGCGCCAGCAGCCCAGACAGGGGGCAAAAGGGCAATCAGCCCCAGCATTTT
CDR3 protein: CASSPDRGQKGNQPQHF

D gene: NA
J gene: TRBJ2-1
V gene: TRBV7-8
CDR3 DNA: TGTGCCAGCAGCTTAGTTCCCGGGAGTGTCAATGAGCAGTTCTTC
CDR3 protein: CASSLVPGSVNEQFF

D gene: NA
J gene: TRBJ2-7
V gene: TRBV7-9
CDR3 DNA: TGTGCCAGCAGCTTAGTCGGGTACGAGCAGTACTTC
CDR3 protein: CASSLVGYEQYF

D gene: NA
J gene: TRBJ1-1
V gene: TRBV9
CDR3 DNA: TGTGCCAGCAGGATAGGGACGGAGAACACTGAAGCTTTCTTT
CDR3 protein: CASRIGTENTEAFF

D gene: NA
J gene: TRBJ2-2
V gene: TRBV2
CDR3 DNA: TGTGCCAGCAAGTGGGTTCTGGGGGGCACCGGGGAGCTGTTTTTT
CDR3 protein: CASKWVLGGTGELFF

D gene: TRBD2
J gene: TRBJ2-3
V gene: TRBV10-3
CDR3 DNA: TGTGCCATCAGCGAAACCGGGACTAGCGGGATTAAAGCAGATACGCAGTATTTT
CDR3 protein: CAISETGTSGIKADTQYF

D gene: NA
J gene: TRBJ2-7
V gene: TRBV6-5
CDR3 DNA: TGTGCCAGCAGTTACTGGGGGGCAGGCGAGCAGTACTTC
CDR3 protein: CASSYWGAGEQYF

D gene: NA
J gene: TRBJ1-4
V gene: TRBV10-3
CDR3 DNA: TGTGCCATCAGTGAAGGGAATGAAAAACTGTTTTTT
CDR3 protein: CAISEGNEKLFF

D gene: TRBD1
J gene: TRBJ2-2
V gene: TRBV7-8
CDR3 DNA: TGTGCCAGCAGCTTAGCCGGGACAGATAACACCGGGGAGCTGTTTTTT
CDR3 protein: CASSLAGTDNTGELFF

D gene: NA
J gene: TRBJ2-7
V gene: TRBV27
CDR3 DNA: TGTGCCAGCAGTCCCTCGGGGTGGTTCTACGAGCAGTACTTC
CDR3 protein: CASSPSGWFYEQYF

D gene: NA
J gene: TRBJ1-5
V gene: TRBV28
CDR3 DNA: TGTGCCAGCAAGGAGGGTGGACAGCCCCAGCATTTT
CDR3 protein: CASKEGGQPQHF